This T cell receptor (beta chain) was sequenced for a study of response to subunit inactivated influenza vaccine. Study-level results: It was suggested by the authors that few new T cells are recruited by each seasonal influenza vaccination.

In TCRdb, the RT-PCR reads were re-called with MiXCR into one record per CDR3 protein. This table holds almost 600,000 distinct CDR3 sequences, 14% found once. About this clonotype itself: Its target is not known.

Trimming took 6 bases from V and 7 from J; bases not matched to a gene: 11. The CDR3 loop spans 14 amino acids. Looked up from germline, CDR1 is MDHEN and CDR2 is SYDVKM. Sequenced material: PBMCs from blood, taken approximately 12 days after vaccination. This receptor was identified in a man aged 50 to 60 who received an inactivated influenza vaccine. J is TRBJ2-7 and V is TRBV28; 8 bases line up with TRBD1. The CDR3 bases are TGTGCCAGCAGCTTCGGCAGGGGGCGGGGAGAGCAGTACTTC. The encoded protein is CASSFGRGRGEQYF.